The rows below give T cell receptor beta chains drawn from one sample of a study of blood T cell repertoires in COVID-19. TCRdb keeps only in-frame clones here, not all; method: immunoSEQ multiplex PCR. Of about 150,000 clones in the sample, approximately 84% are singletons; the top ten hold approximately 4.6%. Sequencing used peripheral blood. These receptors all stem from a human donor in a cohort sampled during active COVID-19. Each CDR3 is given with its conserved first and last residue. The order of the fields is D gene, clone size, V gene, J gene, CDR3 protein, CDR3 DNA. D genes are given only for firm matches. Expanded clones are given a class, and other clones once, few, many or no size at all.

-	-	TRBV6-6	TRBJ1-1	CASSYLTVKFGPEAFF	TGTGCCAGCAGTTATCTAACAGTTAAATTTGGCCCTGAAGCTTTCTTT
-	-	TRBV3-1/TRBV3-2	TRBJ1-3	CASSRGRVNGNTIYF	TGTGCCAGCAGCCGGGGCAGGGTAAATGGAAACACCATATATTTT
-	-	TRBV2	TRBJ2-7	CASSEWGQGTYEQYF	TGTGCCAGCAGTGAATGGGGGCAGGGAACCTACGAGCAGTACTTC
-	-	TRBV20-1	TRBJ2-5	CSATSEETQYF	TGCAGTGCTACTAGTGAAGAGACCCAGTACTTC
-	-	TRBV11-2	TRBJ1-4	CASSFQRNEKLFF	TGTGCCAGCAGCTTCCAGCGTAATGAAAAACTGTTTTTT
-	once	TRBV30	TRBJ1-3	CAWSQPTGSGNTIYF	TGTGCCTGGAGCCAACCCACAGGATCTGGAAACACCATATATTTT
-	-	TRBV6-1	TRBJ1-5	CASSEAGIRGSNQPQHF	TGTGCCAGCAGTGAAGCCGGGATCAGGGGAAGCAATCAGCCCCAGCATTTT
-	-	TRBV28	TRBJ1-2	CASSLGGAESERYGYTF	TGTGCCAGCAGTTTGGGTGGGGCGGAATCCGAACGGTATGGCTACACCTTC
-	-	TRBV9	TRBJ1-3	CASSAQGIPGNTIYF	TGTGCCAGCAGCGCTCAGGGGATCCCTGGAAACACCATATATTTT
TRBD1	-	TRBV7-3	TRBJ1-2	CASSRDRGQGYTF	TGTGCCAGCAGCCGCGACAGGGGGCAGGGCTACACCTTC
-	-	TRBV7-3	TRBJ1-6	CASSQGAGVGSPLHF	TGTGCCAGCAGCCAAGGGGCAGGGGTAGGATCACCCCTCCACTTT
-	-	TRBV3-1/TRBV3-2	TRBJ1-1	CASSQVDRHATEAFF	TGTGCCAGCAGCCAAGTCGACAGGCACGCGACTGAAGCTTTCTTT
TRBD1	once	TRBV7-8	TRBJ1-4	CASSLGWRDSNEKLFF	TGTGCCAGCAGCTTAGGCTGGCGGGACAGTAATGAAAAACTGTTTTTT
TRBD2	-	TRBV9	TRBJ2-3	CASSVVERGATSQYF	TGTGCCAGCAGCGTAGTGGAGCGGGGGGCTACCTCGCAGTATTTT